These 24 T cell receptor beta chains came from one sample sequenced in a study of tumor and adjacent non-tumor tissue in lung cancer. The library came from three nested PCR rounds adapted from ARM-PCR protocols. TCRdb itself ran the multiplex PCR reads through MiXCR, one entry per CDR3 protein. The sample shows about 100,000 distinct CDR3 sequences, less than 75% of them seen only once. This sample's RNA came from whole unsorted tissue. This non-tumor lung sample came from over 3 cm beyond the tumor edge. The sample comprised distant non-tumor lung tissue. These TCRs come from a man between 25 and 39 years old with non-small cell lung cancer.

This clonotype has more than one count but fewer than ten. The junction differs from germline at one of its ends, possibly a read error. The chain recombines TRBV7-9 with TRBJ2-2, with 7 bases matching TRBD1. This CDR3 has 15 amino acids. Germline V lookup: CDR1 SEHNR, CDR2 FQNEAQ (reference sequence). CDR3 region: CASSQTGFYTGELFF. The CDR3 DNA is TGTGCCAGCAGCCAGACAGGGTTTTACACTGGGGAGCTGTTTTTT.

This clonotype showed up just a few times. The rearrangement uses TRBV2 and TRBJ1-1; TRBD1 is a possible D gene (6 bases). V was cut by 7 bases and J by 4 bases, with 22 bases left in between. CDR3 size: 16 residues. Germline V gene data show CDR1 as SNHLY and CDR2 as FYNNEI. The CDR3 DNA reads as TGTGCCAGCACGAACGAGGGGGGCAGAGGGCCCACTGAAGCTTTCTTT. This gives the protein CASTNEGGRGPTEAFF.

With regard to this clonotype: The junction shows a germline mismatch at one end, possibly a read error. J is TRBJ2-5 and V is TRBV5-4; 9 bases are shared with TRBD2. Germline CDR1 and CDR2: SGHNT and YYREEE (reference sequence). This CDR3 comprises 14 residues. The CDR3 region is CDSSLAGAQETQCF. CDR3 DNA sequence: TGTGACAGCAGCTTAGCGGGAGCCCAAGAGACCCAGTGCTTC.

With respect to this clonotype: One end of the junction varies from germline; a read error may be responsible. This chain joins TRBV4-2 and TRBJ2-5; D possibly uses TRBD1 or TRBD2 (6 bases each). CDR1 and CDR2 from the germline V gene are LGHNA and YNFKEQ. The length of the CDR3 is 15 residues. CDR3 in amino acids: CASSRGGTVVETQHF. The CDR3 DNA reads as TGTGCCAGCAGCCGAGGGGGGACTGTTGTGGAGACCCAGCACTTC.

About this clonotype: Likely a read error: the CDR3 ends without its conserved phenylalanine or tryptophan. V usage is TRBV5-1 and J usage is TRBJ2-4, with D perhaps TRBD1 (5 bases). The germline CDR1 and CDR2 sequences are SGHRS and YFSETQ. Trimming removed 0 bases at V and 0 bases at J, with 16 bases between. The CDR3 runs to 18 residues. CDR3 sequence reads: CASSLEGQRPLAKNIQYI. The CDR3 DNA reads as TGCGCCAGCAGCTTGGAGGGGCAGAGGCCGCTAGCCAAAAACATTCAGTACATC.

This clonotype was observed many times. The genes are TRBV20-1 and TRBJ2-7, with D unresolved. V gave up 6 bases and J gave up 2 bases, with 14 bases separating them. The CDR3 extends over 13 amino acids. Per germline, CDR1 DFQATT and CDR2 SNEGSKA (reference sequence). The DNA for the CDR3 is TGCAGTGCAACCGAGGATCGCCCCTACGAGCAGTACTTC. This translates into CSATEDRPYEQYF.

On this clonotype itself: The junction departs from the called germline gene at one end, perhaps through a read error. The chain combines TRBV12-3 or TRBV12-4 with TRBJ1-2, with TRBD1 as a possible D gene (5 bases). The CDR3 has 11 residues. The CDR3 loop is CVSSLGTGYIF. Written as DNA, the CDR3 is TGTGTAAGCAGTTTAGGGACGGGCTACATCTTC.

The chain is built from TRBV7-8 and TRBJ2-7; possibly TRBD2 for D (5 bases). Trimming took off 8 bases at V and 12 bases at J, with 17 bases between the two ends. Germline CDR1 and CDR2: SGHVS and FQNEAQ. The CDR3 is made up of 11 amino acids. The CDR3, as DNA: TGTGCCAGCTGCCCCACCGGGAAATTGTACTTC. Translating it yields CASCPTGKLYF. The full variable domain, with the rest looked up from reference TRBV7-8 and TRBJ2-7, is GAGVSQSPRYKVAKRGQDVALRCDPISGHVSLFWYQQALGQGPEFLTYFQNEAQLDKSGLPSDRFFAERPEGSVSTLKIQRTQQEDSAVYLCASCPTGKLYFGPGTRLTVT.

The V and J genes are TRBV4-1 and TRBJ2-7, with 8 bases fitting TRBD1. Germline V lookup: CDR1 MGHRA, CDR2 YSYEKL. Losses at the gene ends were 11 bases for V and 4 bases for J; bases not matched to a gene: 19. The CDR3 consists of 16 residues. CDR3 DNA: TGCGCCGGCATCCAGGGACCTACAGGGGGGACTTACGAGCAGTACTTC. It encodes CAGIQGPTGGTYEQYF.

CDR3 amino acids: CSADGTTGRSCEQYF. For the CDR3, the DNA is TGCAGTGCAGACGGGACTACCGGGAGGAGCTGCGAGCAGTACTTC. The chain carries TRBV20-1 and TRBJ2-7, with TRBD2 matching over 7 bases. The germline CDR1 and CDR2 sequences are DFQATT and SNEGSKA (reference sequence). This CDR3 is built from 15 residues. The V and J ends lost 6 bases and 6 bases, in that order; junction bases with no gene match: 17.

On this clonotype: At one of its ends the junction is not consistent with the germline gene, which may arise from a read error. This chain uses TRBV6-4 with TRBJ2-1, with 8 positions matching TRBD2. The CDR3 sequence is 13 residues long. Germline CDR1 MRHNA, CDR2 SNTAGT. The CDR3 nucleotides read TGTGTCAGCAGTACTAGCGGATACAATGAGCAGTTCTTC. It yields the protein CVSSTSGYNEQFF.

For this clonotype: This may stem from a read error, because a much larger clone lies one nucleotide away. V and J are TRBV20-1 and TRBJ1-2; TRBD1 agrees at 7 bases. CDR1 is DFQATT and CDR2 is SNEGSKA in the germline V gene (reference sequence). The CDR3 is 12 residues long. The CDR3 reads CCASQGEVGYTF. The CDR3 DNA reads as TGCTGTGCCAGCCAGGGGGAGGTTGGCTACACCTTC.

This clonotype was detected a few times. Possible read error: a much larger clone is one base away. The V call is TRBV12-3 or TRBV12-4, the J call TRBJ1-5, with D maybe TRBD1 (6 bases). Trimming took off 7 bases at V and 1 base at J, with 11 bases between the two ends. The CDR3 runs to 14 residues. The CDR3 sequence is CASTRTASNQPQHF. As DNA, the CDR3 is TGTGCCAGCACCCGGACAGCGAGCAATCAGCCCCAGCATTTT.

About this clonotype: As the CDR3 is not closed by the conserved phenylalanine or tryptophan, this likely results from a read error. The DNA is omitted, as the CDR3 cannot be located on it reliably, and the CDR3 follows TCRdb's listing. The chain combines TRBV20-1 with TRBJ2-3; the table's D call, TRBD2, was not checked against the DNA. A total of 14 residues make up the CDR3, ends included. In germline, CDR1 is DFQATT, CDR2 SNEGSKA (reference sequence). The chain's CDR3 is CSAVGGLVLDTKYL.

As to this clonotype: A junction end diverges from the germline sequence, so it may reflect a read error. The genes are TRBV7-3 and TRBJ2-2; D remains unclear. CDR1 and CDR2 (germline): SGHTA, FQGTGA. This CDR3 has 14 amino acids. CDR3 nucleotides: TGTGCCGGCAGCTTGCTCCCGAGCACCGGGGAGCTGTTTTTT. It codes for CAGSLLPSTGELFF.

Details on this clonotype: A clone one base away is much larger, so this may be a read error. The V and J genes are TRBV24-1 and TRBJ1-5; TRBD1 is a possible D gene (6 bases). Per the germline V gene, CDR1 is KGHDR and CDR2 is SFDVKD. Trimming removed 4 bases from V and 9 bases from J, with 12 bases in between. This CDR3 spans 13 amino acids. The CDR3 here is CATSEETGRPQHF. The DNA for the CDR3 is TGTGCCACCAGTGAGGAGACAGGCCGGCCCCAGCATTTT.

This clonotype was picked up many times. The CDR3 nucleotides read TGCAGTCCCCCCCGGTTAACCTCCTACGAGCAGTACTTC. Amino acid sequence: CSPPRLTSYEQYF. V gene TRBV20-1 combines with J gene TRBJ2-7; D remains ambiguous. V lost 8 bases to trimming and J lost 0 bases, with 14 bases between them. The germline CDR1 and CDR2 sequences are DFQATT and SNEGSKA (reference sequence). The CDR3 contains 13 residues.

The V and J genes are TRBV20-1 and TRBJ1-1, with D possibly being TRBD1 (6 bases). The CDR3 totals 15 residues. V shed 5 bases and J shed 0 bases, with 16 bases lying between them. Germline-derived CDR1 and CDR2 are DFQATT and SNEGSKA (reference sequence). CDR3 loop: CSAAMTTGMNTEAFF. In nucleotides, the CDR3 is TGCAGTGCTGCCATGACAACAGGGATGAACACTGAAGCTTTCTTT.

Points on this clonotype: Sequence at one end of the junction differs from germline and may be a read error. The gene calls are TRBV11-3 and TRBJ1-1; TRBD1 matches at 12 bases. Germline CDR1 and CDR2: SGHNT and YENEEA. This CDR3 comprises 15 residues. The CDR3 protein is CASGLVGTGGTETFF. The CDR3 region has the DNA TGTGCCAGCGGCTTAGTGGGGACAGGGGGCACTGAAACTTTCTTT.

CDR3 protein: CSARGGPGYQETQYF. CDR3 sequence (DNA): TGCAGTGCTAGAGGAGGCCCAGGCTACCAAGAGACCCAGTACTTC. The chain combines TRBV20-1 with TRBJ2-5; D is unresolved. V lost 1 base and J 0 bases, leaving 12 bases between the germline ends. The CDR3 contains 15 residues. Germline CDR1 DFQATT, CDR2 SNEGSKA (reference sequence).

As regards this clonotype: The conserved closing phenylalanine or tryptophan is absent in this CDR3, likely reflecting a read error. The chain recombines TRBV11-2 with TRBJ2-3; D not resolved. The CDR3 extends over 13 amino acids. Germline V gives CDR1 SGHAT, CDR2 FQNNGV. The CDR3 nucleotides read TGTGCCTGCAGCTTAGTACGCGGAGATACGCAGTATTGT. Translated: CACSLVRGDTQYC.

Note on this clonotype: An end of the junction does not agree with germline; a read error may underlie this. This chain uses TRBV24-1 with TRBJ2-5, with D uncertain. Per the germline V gene, CDR1 is KGHDR and CDR2 is SFDVKD. The length of the CDR3 is 13 residues. The CDR3 DNA reads TGTACCACCAGTGATTCGGTGACTCGAGCCCAGTACTTC. Its protein is CTTSDSVTRAQYF.

Comments on this clonotype: This may come from a read error, since a much larger clone is one base off. V and J are TRBV6-1 and TRBJ2-7, with D perhaps TRBD2 (6 bases). The CDR3 is made up of 15 amino acids. Germline loops: CDR1 MNHNS, CDR2 SASEGT. The CDR3 is CTSSGSRDSNYEQYF. The DNA of the CDR3 is TGTACCAGCAGTGGATCCCGGGACTCTAACTACGAGCAGTACTTC.

Points on this clonotype: The CDR3 ends on some other residue instead of the conserved phenylalanine or tryptophan, so this is likely a read error. This chain uses TRBV11-2 with TRBJ2-2; 7 bases line up with TRBD2. V lost 5 bases, J lost 2 bases, and 5 bases stayed unmatched. This CDR3 has 15 amino acids. CDR1 is SGHAT, CDR2 FQNNGV, per germline. The CDR3 region is CASSLGGSNTGELFL. The CDR3 coding sequence is TGTGCCAGCAGCCTTGGCGGGAGTAACACCGGGGAGCTGTTTTTA.